The source of this T cell receptor (beta chain) is a study of shared clonotypes between healthy human individuals. Splitting of each subset's genomic DNA was done evenly across several immunoSEQ plates. The table came from immunoSEQ multiplex PCR; TCRdb's copy has only in-frame clones and leaves some out. The profile shows about 1.5 million clones, roughly 98% of them singletons. This CDR3 spans 12 amino acids. The germline V and J ends were trimmed by 5 bases and 3 bases, with 11 bases remaining between them. The germline gives CDR1 SQVTM, CDR2 ANQGSEA. The sequence came from a man aged 30-40 years in good health. The sequenced sample was naive CD4+ T cells sorted from blood. Subset here: CD45RA+ positively selected. This chain connects TRBV29-1 to TRBJ2-7, with D tentatively TRBD2 (6 bases). The CDR3 nucleotides are TGCAGCGTTTGGCAGGGAGGCTACGAGCAGTACTTC. It specifies CSVWQGGYEQYF.